The 5 T cell receptor beta chains below come from one sample, sequenced in a study of blood T cell repertoires in COVID-19. Clones were sequenced by immunoSEQ multiplex PCR, and TCRdb holds only the in-frame ones, with some missing. The sample consists of some 190,000 clones, approximately 83% of them appearing once. Sequenced: peripheral blood. These TCRs come from a human donor with active or convalescent COVID-19. The donor label of this sample is uncertain.

The chain is built from TRBV6-2 or TRBV6-3 and TRBJ2-5; 12 positions agree with TRBD2. V shed 5 bases and J 7 bases; nucleotides not matched to a gene: 14. The CDR3 contains 17 residues. Germline V gene sequence: CDR1 MNHEY, CDR2 SVGEGT. Here the CDR3 DNA reads TGTGCCAGCAGTACTTATCGACTAGCGGGGGCCGTATGGACCCAGTACTTC. Translation gives CASSTYRLAGAVWTQYF.

The chain joins TRBV29-1 to TRBJ2-7, with D unclear. Trimming stripped 4 bases from V and 3 bases from J, with 10 bases between. Per the germline V gene, CDR1 is SQVTM and CDR2 is ANQGSEA. CDR3 length: 12 amino acids. The CDR3 region is CSVALRSYEQYF. The DNA for the CDR3 is TGCAGCGTTGCTCTTAGAAGCTACGAGCAGTACTTC.

In DNA, the CDR3 is TGTGCCAGCAGCGTAGGGGCTGACTATGGCTACACCTTC. This gives the protein CASSVGADYGYTF. The gene calls are TRBV9 and TRBJ1-2, with no clear D. The V and J ends lost 0 bases and 3 bases respectively, with 6 bases between them. From germline, CDR1 is SGDLS and CDR2 YYNGEE. The CDR3 is 13 residues long.

The V and J genes are TRBV5-6 and TRBJ2-1; 10 positions match TRBD2. Trimming cost V 0 bases and J 6 bases; bases outside gene matches: 3. Germline V gives CDR1 SGHDT, CDR2 YYEEEE. The CDR3 covers 15 residues. CDR3: CASSLGLAGRNEQFF. CDR3 nucleotide sequence: TGTGCCAGCAGCTTGGGACTAGCGGGTCGCAATGAGCAGTTCTTC.

V usage is TRBV15 and J usage is TRBJ1-2; TRBD1 might be the D (6 bases). The CDR3 runs 12 residues. V was shortened by 1 base and J by 12 bases, with 12 bases between the two germline ends. Germline V gene data show CDR1 as LNHNV and CDR2 as YYDKDF (reference sequence). The CDR3 DNA reads as TGTGCCACCAGCAGAGGGGAGGGGGGGCACACCTTC. Residues: CATSRGEGGHTF.